This T cell receptor beta chain comes out of a study of blood T cell repertoires in COVID-19. About the study: Collection of acute and convalescent COVID-19 samples took place in the United States, Italy and Spain.

Residents of about two dozen US areas, aged about 18 to 95 years, made up the participants. Participants were placed into cohorts based on the clinical history they reported. Up to 2 weeks before entering the study, exposed participants had met a COVID-19 case. This CDR3 spans 12 amino acids. Between the trimmed V and J ends, which lost 5 bases and 6 bases, there was a span of 8 bases. CDR1 SEHNR and CDR2 FQNEAQ come from the germline V gene (reference sequence). Repertoires were generated with immunoSEQ multiplex PCR, while TCRdb's copy carries only in-frame clones and drops some. The sample lists approximately 260,000 clones, approximately 85% seen once, with 6.6% in the top ten.

The sequence was obtained from a woman in her fifties or sixties who had been exposed to COVID-19. This rearrangement joins TRBV7-9 to TRBJ2-1; no definite D call. Sequencing input: PBMCs or T cells enriched from blood (not recorded which). The CDR3 here is CASSPPLNEQFF. The CDR3 DNA is TGTGCCAGCAGCCCCCCCCTCAATGAGCAGTTCTTC.